The entry below describes one T cell receptor (beta chain). The table came from immunoSEQ multiplex PCR; TCRdb's copy has only in-frame clones and leaves some out. The top ten hold 2.9% of the sample, which has some 300,000 clones, roughly 91% seen once. Cohort placement rested on clinical history that participants reported themselves. A PCR-confirmed or clinician-diagnosed COVID-19 case had contacted exposed participants within 2 weeks of entry. This record comes from a study of blood T cell repertoires in COVID-19. Whole-study context: The origin of the acute and convalescent COVID-19 samples was the United States, Italy and Spain. T cells, B-cell-depleted T cells, or PBMCs supplied cDNA or gDNA.

V trimming: 4 bases; J trimming: 7 bases; junction bases outside the gene matches: 6. CDR1 is LNHNV, CDR2 YYDKDF, per germline (reference sequence). CDR3 length: 15 residues. The V and J genes are TRBV15 and TRBJ1-4, with 10 bases aligning to TRBD1. This TCR was sampled from a woman aged 45 to 65 who had been exposed to COVID-19. What was sequenced was PBMCs or T cells enriched from blood (not recorded which). The DNA of the CDR3 is TGTGCCACCAGCATGGACAGGGGGATTGGTGAAAAACTGTTTTTT. Amino acids: CATSMDRGIGEKLFF.